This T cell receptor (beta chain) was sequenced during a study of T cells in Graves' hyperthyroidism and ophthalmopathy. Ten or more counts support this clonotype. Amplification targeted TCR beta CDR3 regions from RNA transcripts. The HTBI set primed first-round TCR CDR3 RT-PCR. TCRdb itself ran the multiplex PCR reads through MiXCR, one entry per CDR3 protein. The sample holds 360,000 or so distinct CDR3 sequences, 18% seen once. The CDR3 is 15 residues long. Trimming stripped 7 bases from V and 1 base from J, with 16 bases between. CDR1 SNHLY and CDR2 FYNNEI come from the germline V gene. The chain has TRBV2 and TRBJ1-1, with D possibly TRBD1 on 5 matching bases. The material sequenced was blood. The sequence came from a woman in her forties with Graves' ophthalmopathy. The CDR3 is CASKQGTSRNTEAFF. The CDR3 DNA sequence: TGTGCCAGCAAGCAGGGTACCTCCCGGAACACTGAAGCTTTCTTT.